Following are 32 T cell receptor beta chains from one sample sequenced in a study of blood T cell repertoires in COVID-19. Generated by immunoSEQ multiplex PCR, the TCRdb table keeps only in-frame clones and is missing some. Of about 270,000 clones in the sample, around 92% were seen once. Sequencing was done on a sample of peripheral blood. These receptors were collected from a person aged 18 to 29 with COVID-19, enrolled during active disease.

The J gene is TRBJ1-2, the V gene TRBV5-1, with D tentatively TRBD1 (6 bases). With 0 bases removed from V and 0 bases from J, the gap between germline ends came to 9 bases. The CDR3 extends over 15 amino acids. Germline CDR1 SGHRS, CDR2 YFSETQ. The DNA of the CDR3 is TGCGCCAGCAGCTTGGGGACAGCGGCTAACTATGGCTACACCTTC. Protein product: CASSLGTAANYGYTF.

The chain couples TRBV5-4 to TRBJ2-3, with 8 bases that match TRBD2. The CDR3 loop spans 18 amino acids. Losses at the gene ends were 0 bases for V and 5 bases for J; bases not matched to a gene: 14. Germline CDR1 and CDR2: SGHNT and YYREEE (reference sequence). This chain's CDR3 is CASSLGAPYGRAEDTQYF. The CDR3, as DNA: TGTGCCAGCAGCTTGGGGGCCCCTTACGGGAGGGCCGAAGATACGCAGTATTTT.

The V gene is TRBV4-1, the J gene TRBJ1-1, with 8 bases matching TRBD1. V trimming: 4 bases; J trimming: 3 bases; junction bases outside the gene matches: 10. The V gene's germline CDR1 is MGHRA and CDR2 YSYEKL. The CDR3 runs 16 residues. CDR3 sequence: CASSLRLQGDYTEAFF. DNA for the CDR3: TGCGCCAGCAGCCTCCGACTACAGGGGGATTACACTGAAGCTTTCTTT.

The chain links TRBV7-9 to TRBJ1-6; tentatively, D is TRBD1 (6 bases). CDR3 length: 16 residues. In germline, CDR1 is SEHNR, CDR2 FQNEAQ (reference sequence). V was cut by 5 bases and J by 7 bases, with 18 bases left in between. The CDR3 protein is CASSPKTGTSNSPLHF. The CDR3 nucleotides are TGTGCCAGCAGCCCAAAAACCGGGACATCAAATTCACCCCTCCACTTT.

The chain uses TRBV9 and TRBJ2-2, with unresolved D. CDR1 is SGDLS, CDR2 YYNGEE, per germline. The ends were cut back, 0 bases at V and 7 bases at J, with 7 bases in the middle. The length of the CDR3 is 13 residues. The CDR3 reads CASSVVAIGELFF. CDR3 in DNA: TGTGCCAGCAGCGTAGTAGCCATCGGGGAGCTGTTTTTT.

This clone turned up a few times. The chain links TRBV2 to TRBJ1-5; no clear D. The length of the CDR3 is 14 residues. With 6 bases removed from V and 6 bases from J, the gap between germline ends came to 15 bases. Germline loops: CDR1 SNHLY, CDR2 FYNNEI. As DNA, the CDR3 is TGTGCCAGCAGGACATCGGGGAGTGGTCAGCCCCAGCATTTT. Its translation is CASRTSGSGQPQHF. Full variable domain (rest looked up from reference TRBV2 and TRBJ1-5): EPEVTQTPSHQVTQMGQEVILRCVPISNHLYFYWYRQILGQKVEFLVSFYNNEISEKSEIFDDQFSVERPDGSNFTLKIRSTKLEDSAMYFCASRTSGSGQPQHFGDGTRLSIL.

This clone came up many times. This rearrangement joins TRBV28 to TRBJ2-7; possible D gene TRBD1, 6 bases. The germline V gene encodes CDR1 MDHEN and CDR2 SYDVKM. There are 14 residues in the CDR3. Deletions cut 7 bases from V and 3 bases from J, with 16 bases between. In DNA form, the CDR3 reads TGTGCCAGCATCAAACAGGGATTCCACTACGAGCAGTACTTC. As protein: CASIKQGFHYEQYF.

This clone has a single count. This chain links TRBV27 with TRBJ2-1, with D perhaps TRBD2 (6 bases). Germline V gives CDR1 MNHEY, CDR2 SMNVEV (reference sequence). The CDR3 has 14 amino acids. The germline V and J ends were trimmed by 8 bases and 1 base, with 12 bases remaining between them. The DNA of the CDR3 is TGTGCCAGCGGCGGAGCGGGTTCCTACAATGAGCAGTTCTTC. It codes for CASGGAGSYNEQFF.

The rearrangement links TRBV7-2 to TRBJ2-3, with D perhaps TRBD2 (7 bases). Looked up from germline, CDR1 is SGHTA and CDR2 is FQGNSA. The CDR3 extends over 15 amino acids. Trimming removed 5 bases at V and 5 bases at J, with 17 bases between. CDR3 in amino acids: CASSPQGGGRDTQYF. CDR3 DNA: TGTGCCAGCAGCCCCCAAGGGGGGGGAAGAGATACGCAGTATTTT.

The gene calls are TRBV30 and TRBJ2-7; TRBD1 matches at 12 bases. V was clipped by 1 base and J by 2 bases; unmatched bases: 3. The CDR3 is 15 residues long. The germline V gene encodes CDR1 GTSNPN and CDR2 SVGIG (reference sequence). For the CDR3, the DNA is TGTGCCTGGAGTGAAGGGACAGGGGGCCCCTACGAGCAGTACTTC. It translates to CAWSEGTGGPYEQYF. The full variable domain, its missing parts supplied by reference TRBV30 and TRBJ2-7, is SQTIHQWPATLVQPVGSPLSLECTVEGTSNPNLYWYRQAAGRGLQLLFYSVGIGQISSEVPQNLSASRPQDRQFILSSKKLLLSDSGFYLCAWSEGTGGPYEQYFGPGTRLTVT.

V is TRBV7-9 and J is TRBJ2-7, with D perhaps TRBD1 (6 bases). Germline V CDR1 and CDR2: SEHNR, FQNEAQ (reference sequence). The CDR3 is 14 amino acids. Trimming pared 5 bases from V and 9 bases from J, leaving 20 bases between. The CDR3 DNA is TGTGCCAGCAGCCCCTGGACAGCTAACGCTGGGCAGTACTTC. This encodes CASSPWTANAGQYF. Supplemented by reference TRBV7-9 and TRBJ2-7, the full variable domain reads DTGVSQNPRHKITKRGQNVTFRCDPISEHNRLYWYRQTLGQGPEFLTYFQNEAQLEKSRLLSDRFSAERPKGSFSTLEIQRTEQGDSAMYLCASSPWTANAGQYFGPGTRLTVT.

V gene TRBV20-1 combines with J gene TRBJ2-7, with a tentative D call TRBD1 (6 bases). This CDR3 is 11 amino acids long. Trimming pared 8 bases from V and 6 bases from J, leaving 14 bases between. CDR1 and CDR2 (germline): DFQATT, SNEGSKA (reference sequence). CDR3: CSTTGAFEQYF. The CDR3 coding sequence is TGCAGTACGACAGGTGCTTTCGAGCAGTACTTC.

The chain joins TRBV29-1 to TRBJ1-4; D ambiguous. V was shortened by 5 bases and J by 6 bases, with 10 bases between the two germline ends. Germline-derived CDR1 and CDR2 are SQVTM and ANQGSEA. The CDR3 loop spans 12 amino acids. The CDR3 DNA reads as TGCAGCGTTCCGGGTCCGGATGAAAAACTGTTTTTT. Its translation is CSVPGPDEKLFF.

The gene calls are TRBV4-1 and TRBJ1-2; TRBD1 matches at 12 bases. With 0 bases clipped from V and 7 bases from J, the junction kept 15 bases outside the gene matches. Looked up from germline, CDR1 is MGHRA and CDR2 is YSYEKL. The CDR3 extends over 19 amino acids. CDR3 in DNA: TGCGCCAGCAGCCAAGATCGGTCCCGGGACAGGGGGCGATATGGTGGCTACACCTTC. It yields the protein CASSQDRSRDRGRYGGYTF.

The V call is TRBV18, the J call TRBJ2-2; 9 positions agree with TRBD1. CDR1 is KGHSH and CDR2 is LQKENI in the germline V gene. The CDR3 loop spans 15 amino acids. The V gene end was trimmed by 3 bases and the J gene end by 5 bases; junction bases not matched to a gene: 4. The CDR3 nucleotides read TGTGCCAGCTCACCTCGGACAGGGGAAACCGGGGAGCTGTTTTTT. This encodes CASSPRTGETGELFF. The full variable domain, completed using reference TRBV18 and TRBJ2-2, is NAGVMQNPRHLVRRRGQEARLRCSPMKGHSHVYWYRQLPEEGLKFMVYLQKENIIDESGMPKERFSAEFPKEGPSILRIQQVVRGDSAAYFCASSPRTGETGELFFGEGSRLTVL.

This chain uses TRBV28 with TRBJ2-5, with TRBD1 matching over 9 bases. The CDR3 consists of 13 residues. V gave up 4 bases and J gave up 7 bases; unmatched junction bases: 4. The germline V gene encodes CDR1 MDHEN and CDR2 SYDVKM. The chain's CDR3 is CASSSSTGGTQYF. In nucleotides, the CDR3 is TGTGCCAGCAGTTCCTCGACAGGGGGGACCCAGTACTTC.

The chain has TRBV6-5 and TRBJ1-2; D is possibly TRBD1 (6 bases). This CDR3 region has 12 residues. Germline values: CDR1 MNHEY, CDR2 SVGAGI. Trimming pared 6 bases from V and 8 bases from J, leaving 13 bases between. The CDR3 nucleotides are TGTGCCAGCAGGCCAGGGGTCGGGGGCTACACCTTC. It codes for CASRPGVGGYTF.

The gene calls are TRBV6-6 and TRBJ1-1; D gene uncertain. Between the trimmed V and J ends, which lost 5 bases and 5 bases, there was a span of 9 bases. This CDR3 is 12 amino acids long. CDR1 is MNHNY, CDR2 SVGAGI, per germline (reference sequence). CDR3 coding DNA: TGTGCCAGCAGTCAAACCGGGACTGAAGCTTTCTTT. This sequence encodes CASSQTGTEAFF.

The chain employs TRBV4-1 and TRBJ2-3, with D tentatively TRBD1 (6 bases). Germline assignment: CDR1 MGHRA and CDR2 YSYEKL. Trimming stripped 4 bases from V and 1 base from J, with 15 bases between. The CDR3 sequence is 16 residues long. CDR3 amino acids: CASSLLGTMGTDTQYF. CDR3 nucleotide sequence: TGCGCCAGCAGCCTGCTCGGGACAATGGGCACAGATACGCAGTATTTT.

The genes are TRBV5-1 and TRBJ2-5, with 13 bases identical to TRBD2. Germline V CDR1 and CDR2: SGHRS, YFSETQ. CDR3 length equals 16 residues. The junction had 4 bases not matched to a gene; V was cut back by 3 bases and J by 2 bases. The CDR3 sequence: CASSSGLAGSQETQYF. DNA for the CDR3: TGCGCCAGCAGCTCGGGACTAGCGGGAAGTCAAGAGACCCAGTACTTC.

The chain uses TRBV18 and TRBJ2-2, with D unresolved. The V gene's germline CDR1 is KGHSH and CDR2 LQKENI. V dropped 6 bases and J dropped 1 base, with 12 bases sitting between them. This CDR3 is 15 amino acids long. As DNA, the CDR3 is TGTGCCAGCTCGCCGTCTCCGGTGAACACCGGGGAGCTGTTTTTT. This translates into CASSPSPVNTGELFF. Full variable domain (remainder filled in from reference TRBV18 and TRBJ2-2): NAGVMQNPRHLVRRRGQEARLRCSPMKGHSHVYWYRQLPEEGLKFMVYLQKENIIDESGMPKERFSAEFPKEGPSILRIQQVVRGDSAAYFCASSPSPVNTGELFFGEGSRLTVL.

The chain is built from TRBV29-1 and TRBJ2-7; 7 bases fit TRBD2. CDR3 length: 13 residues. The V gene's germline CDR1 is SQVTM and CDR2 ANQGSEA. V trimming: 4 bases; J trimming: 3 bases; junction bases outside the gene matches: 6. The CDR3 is CSVVVSSGYEQYF. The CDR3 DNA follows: TGCAGCGTTGTGGTCTCTAGCGGCTACGAGCAGTACTTC.

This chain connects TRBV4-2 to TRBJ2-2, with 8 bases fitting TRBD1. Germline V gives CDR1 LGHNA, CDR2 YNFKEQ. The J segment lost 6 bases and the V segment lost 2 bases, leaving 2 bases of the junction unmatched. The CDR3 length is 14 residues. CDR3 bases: TGTGCCAGCAGCCAACCGGACAGGGCCGGGGAGCTGTTTTTT. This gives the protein CASSQPDRAGELFF.

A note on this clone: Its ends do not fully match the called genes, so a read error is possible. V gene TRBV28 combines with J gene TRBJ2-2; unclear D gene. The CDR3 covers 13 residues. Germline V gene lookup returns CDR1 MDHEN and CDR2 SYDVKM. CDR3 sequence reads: CTCLNLNTGELFF. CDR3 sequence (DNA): TGCACCTGCCTCAACTTGAACACCGGGGAGCTGTTTTTT. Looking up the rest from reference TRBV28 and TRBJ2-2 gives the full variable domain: DVKVTQSSRYLVKRTGEKVFLECVQDMDHENMFWYRQDPGLGLRLIYFSYDVKMKEKGDIPEGYSVSREKKERFSLILESASTNQTSMYLCTCLNLNTGELFFGEGSRLTVL.

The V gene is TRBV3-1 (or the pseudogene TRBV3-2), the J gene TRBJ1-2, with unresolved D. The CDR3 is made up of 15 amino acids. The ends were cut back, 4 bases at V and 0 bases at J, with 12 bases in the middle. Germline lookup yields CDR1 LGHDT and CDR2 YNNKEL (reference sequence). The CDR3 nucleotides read TGTGCCAGCAGCCCCCAGGCCCGAGCTAACTATGGCTACACCTTC. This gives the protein CASSPQARANYGYTF.

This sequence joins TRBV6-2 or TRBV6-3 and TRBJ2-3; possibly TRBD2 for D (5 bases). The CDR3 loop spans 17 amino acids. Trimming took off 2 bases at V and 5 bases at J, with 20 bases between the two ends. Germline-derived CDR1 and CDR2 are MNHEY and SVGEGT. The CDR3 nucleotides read TGTGCCAGCAGTTACAGGATCATGGAGGTGATGGGAGATACGCAGTATTTT. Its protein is CASSYRIMEVMGDTQYF.

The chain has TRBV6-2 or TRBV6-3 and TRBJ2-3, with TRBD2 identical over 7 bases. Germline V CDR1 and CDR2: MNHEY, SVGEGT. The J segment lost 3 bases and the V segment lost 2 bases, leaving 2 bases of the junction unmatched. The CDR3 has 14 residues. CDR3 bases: TGTGCCAGCAGTTACCGCGGGGGTACAGATACGCAGTATTTT. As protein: CASSYRGGTDTQYF.

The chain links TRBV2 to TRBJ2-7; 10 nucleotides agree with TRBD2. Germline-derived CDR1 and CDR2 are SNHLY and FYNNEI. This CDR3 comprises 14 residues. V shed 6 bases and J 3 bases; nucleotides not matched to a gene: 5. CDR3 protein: CASRGLAALYEQYF. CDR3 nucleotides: TGTGCCAGCAGAGGACTAGCGGCCCTCTACGAGCAGTACTTC.

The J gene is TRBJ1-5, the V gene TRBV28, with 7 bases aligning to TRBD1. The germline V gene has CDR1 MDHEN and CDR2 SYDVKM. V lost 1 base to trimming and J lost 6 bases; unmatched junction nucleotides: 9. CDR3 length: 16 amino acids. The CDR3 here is CASSLLAGGIGQPQHF. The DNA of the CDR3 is TGTGCCAGCAGTTTATTGGCAGGGGGGATAGGTCAGCCCCAGCATTTT.

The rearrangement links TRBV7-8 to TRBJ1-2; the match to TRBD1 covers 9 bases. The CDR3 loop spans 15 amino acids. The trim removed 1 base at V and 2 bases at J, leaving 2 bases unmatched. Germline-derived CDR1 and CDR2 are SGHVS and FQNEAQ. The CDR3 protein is CASSLVGTGNYGYTF. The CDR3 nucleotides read TGTGCCAGCAGCTTAGTCGGGACAGGGAACTATGGCTACACCTTC.

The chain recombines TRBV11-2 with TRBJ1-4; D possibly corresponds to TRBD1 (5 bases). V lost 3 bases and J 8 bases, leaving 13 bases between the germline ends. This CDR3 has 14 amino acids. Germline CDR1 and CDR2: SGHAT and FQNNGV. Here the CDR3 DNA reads TGTGCCAGCAGCTTCCGGGACTCGGGGGAAAAACTGTTTTTT. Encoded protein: CASSFRDSGEKLFF. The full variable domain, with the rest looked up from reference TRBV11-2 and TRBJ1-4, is EAGVAQSPRYKIIEKRQSVAFWCNPISGHATLYWYQQILGQGPKLLIQFQNNGVVDDSQLPKDRFSAERLKGVDSTLKIQPAKLEDSAVYLCASSFRDSGEKLFFGSGTQLSVL.

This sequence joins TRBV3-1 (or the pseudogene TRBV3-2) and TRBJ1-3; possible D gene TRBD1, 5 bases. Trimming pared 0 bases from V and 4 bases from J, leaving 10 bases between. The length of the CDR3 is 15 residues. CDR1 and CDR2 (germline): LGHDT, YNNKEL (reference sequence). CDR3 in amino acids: CASSQDLGEGNTIYF. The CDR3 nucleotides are TGTGCCAGCAGCCAAGATCTAGGGGAAGGAAACACCATATATTTT.